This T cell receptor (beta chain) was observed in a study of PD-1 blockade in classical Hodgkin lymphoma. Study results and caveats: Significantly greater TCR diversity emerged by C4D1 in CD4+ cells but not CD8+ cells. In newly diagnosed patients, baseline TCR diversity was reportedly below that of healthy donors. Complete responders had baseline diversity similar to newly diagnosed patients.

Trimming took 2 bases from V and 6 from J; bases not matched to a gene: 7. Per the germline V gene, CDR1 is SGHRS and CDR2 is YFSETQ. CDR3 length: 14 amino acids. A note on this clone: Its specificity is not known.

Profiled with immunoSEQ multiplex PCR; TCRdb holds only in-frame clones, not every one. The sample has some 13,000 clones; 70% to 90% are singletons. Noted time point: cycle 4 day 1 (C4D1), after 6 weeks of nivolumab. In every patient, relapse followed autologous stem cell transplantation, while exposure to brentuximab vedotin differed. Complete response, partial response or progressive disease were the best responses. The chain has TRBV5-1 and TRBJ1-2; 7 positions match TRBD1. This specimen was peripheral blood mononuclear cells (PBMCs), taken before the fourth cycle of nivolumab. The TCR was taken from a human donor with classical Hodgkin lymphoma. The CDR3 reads CASSFITGADGYTF. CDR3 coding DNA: TGCGCCAGCAGCTTCATCACAGGGGCGGATGGCTACACCTTC.